These 26 T cell receptor beta chains were all obtained from the same sample, sequenced in a study of radiation and T cells in renal cell carcinoma. Time point denoted: blood 4 weeks post-SBRT, at nephrectomy. Documented treatment: 15 Gy SBRT to primary tumor, nephrectomy 4 weeks later. Produced via immunoSEQ multiplex PCR; TCRdb's table is partial and in-frame only. The sample lists 30,000 to 40,000 clones, over 75% occurring once. The material sequenced was blood, taken from a patient whose treatment included radiotherapy and nephrectomy. These receptors all stem from a man in his sixties with renal cell carcinoma.

The chain couples TRBV21-1 to TRBJ2-7; the DNA was not compared with TRBD2, the D call given in the table. TRBV21-1 is a documented pseudogene. The CDR3 has 15 amino acids. The CDR3, as DNA: TGTGCCAGCAGCAAAGTTACGGGAACCATCTACGAGCAGTACTTC. As protein: CASSKVTGTIYEQYF.

This chain uses TRBV6-6 with TRBJ2-1; 9 nucleotides agree with TRBD2. The length of the CDR3 is 14 residues. J lost 7 bases, V lost 9 bases, and 10 bases had no gene match. Germline loops: CDR1 MNHNY, CDR2 SVGAGI (reference sequence). The CDR3 is CASRQREEGNEQFF. CDR3 sequence (DNA): TGTGCCAGTCGTCAGCGGGAGGAGGGGAATGAGCAGTTCTTC.

This chain joins TRBV7-2 and TRBJ1-6; no firm D call. This CDR3 comprises 12 residues. Germline assignment: CDR1 SGHTA and CDR2 FQGNSA. V was shortened by 2 bases and J by 7 bases, with 3 bases between the two germline ends. In DNA, the CDR3 is TGTGCCAGCAGCTTACCCAATTCACCCCTCCACTTT. Its protein product is CASSLPNSPLHF.

This clone is medium-sized in the sample. The chain uses TRBV7-9 and TRBJ2-7; 8 nucleotides match TRBD1. V dropped 5 bases and J dropped 2; count of bases not matched to a gene: 5. This CDR3 region has 14 residues. Germline CDR1 reads SEHNR; CDR2 reads FQNEAQ (reference sequence). CDR3 region: CASSTTGVTYEQYF. The CDR3 DNA is TGTGCCAGCAGCACGACAGGGGTGACCTACGAGCAGTACTTC.

CDR3 protein: CASTPTVLNYGYTF. For the CDR3, the DNA is TGTGCCAGCACCCCGACAGTCCTTAACTATGGCTACACCTTC. The chain uses TRBV5-6 and TRBJ1-2; D might be TRBD1 (5 bases). In germline, CDR1 is SGHDT, CDR2 YYEEEE. Trimming stripped 6 bases from V and 1 base from J, with 13 bases between. The CDR3 contains 14 residues. The entire variable domain, with the rest obtained from reference TRBV5-6 and TRBJ1-2, is as follows: DAGVTQSPTHLIKTRGQQVTLRCSPKSGHDTVSWYQQALGQGPQFIFQYYEEEERQRGNFPDRFSGHQFPNYSSELNVNALLLGDSALYLCASTPTVLNYGYTFGSGTRLTVV.

The genes are TRBV18 and TRBJ2-7; tentative D call: TRBD1 (6 bases). In germline, CDR1 is KGHSH, CDR2 LQKENI. V shed 5 bases and J shed 2 bases, with 16 bases lying between them. This CDR3 region has 15 residues. The CDR3 DNA reads TGTGCCAGCTCAAACCGACAGGACCGGCCCTACGAGCAGTACTTC. Amino acids: CASSNRQDRPYEQYF.

The V and J genes are TRBV27 and TRBJ2-7; TRBD1 might be the D (6 bases). Germline lookup yields CDR1 MNHEY and CDR2 SMNVEV (reference sequence). There are 14 residues in the CDR3. V lost 6 bases and J lost 3, with 15 bases in between. Written as DNA, the CDR3 is TGTGCCAGCAGCGGCAATAGGGGGTTCTACGAGCAGTACTTC. Translated: CASSGNRGFYEQYF.

CDR3 sequence (DNA): TGTGCCAGCAGTCCGTTAGCCAAAAACATTCAGTACTTC. Residues: CASSPLAKNIQYF. The chain recombines TRBV27 with TRBJ2-4; D is unresolved. The V gene lost 5 bases and the J gene lost 0 bases, with 5 bases spanning the gap. The CDR3 sequence is 13 residues long. The germline V gene encodes CDR1 MNHEY and CDR2 SMNVEV (reference sequence).

The chain is built from TRBV2 and TRBJ1-2; D unresolved. The germline V gene encodes CDR1 SNHLY and CDR2 FYNNEI. The V end was cut by 4 bases, the J end by 6 bases, with 12 bases between. The CDR3 loop spans 13 amino acids. Here the CDR3 reads CASSVVGWNGYTF. The CDR3 nucleotides are TGTGCCAGCAGTGTAGTAGGTTGGAATGGCTACACCTTC.

The V call is TRBV10-3, the J call TRBJ1-2; 8 bases match TRBD1. Germline CDR1 and CDR2: ENHRY and SYGVKD. The V and J ends lost 3 bases and 2 bases, in that order; junction bases with no gene match: 5. The length of the CDR3 is 15 residues. The CDR3 sequence is CAISDGTGINYGYTF. DNA of the CDR3: TGTGCCATCAGTGACGGGACAGGCATCAACTATGGCTACACCTTC.

This rearrangement joins TRBV10-3 to TRBJ2-7; D is perhaps TRBD1 (5 bases). With 6 bases removed from V and 0 bases from J, the gap between germline ends came to 15 bases. The germline V gene has CDR1 ENHRY and CDR2 SYGVKD. This CDR3 comprises 15 residues. The CDR3, as DNA: TGTGCCATCAGCCTGAGCAGGACACCCTCCTACGAGCAGTACTTC. Translating it yields CAISLSRTPSYEQYF.

The V gene is TRBV7-3, the J gene TRBJ2-7; 14 nucleotides align to TRBD2. V gave up 4 bases and J gave up 5 bases; unmatched junction bases: 4. Germline CDR1 SGHTA, CDR2 FQGTGA. The CDR3 covers 15 residues. The CDR3 sequence is CASSSGLAGGNEQYF. The DNA for the CDR3 is TGTGCCAGCAGCTCAGGACTAGCGGGAGGAAACGAGCAGTACTTC.

A note on this clone: The junction shows a germline mismatch at one end, possibly a read error. The chain has TRBV19 and TRBJ1-1; 7 nucleotides agree with TRBD1. This CDR3 has 13 residues. Germline V gene data show CDR1 as LNHDA and CDR2 as SQIVND (reference sequence). DNA of the CDR3: TGTGCCAGTGGTATACAGGGGCGCTTGGAAGCTTTCTTT. Protein sequence: CASGIQGRLEAFF.

This chain links TRBV5-1 with TRBJ2-7; 8 nucleotides match TRBD2. This CDR3 comprises 18 residues. CDR1 is SGHRS, CDR2 YFSETQ, per germline. The trim removed 1 base at V and 3 bases at J, leaving 15 bases unmatched. For the CDR3, the DNA is TGCGCCAGCAGCTTGTCGGTAGGTAGCGGGGCCTCAAACTACGAGCAGTACTTC. It yields the protein CASSLSVGSGASNYEQYF.

The chain has TRBV4-1 and TRBJ1-5; 9 bases are a match to TRBD1. The J segment lost 2 bases and the V segment lost 7 bases, leaving 3 bases of the junction unmatched. CDR3 length: 14 residues. CDR1 MGHRA and CDR2 YSYEKL come from the germline V gene. The chain's CDR3 is CASTRTGGNQPQHF. Here the CDR3 DNA reads TGCGCCAGCACCCGGACAGGGGGCAATCAGCCCCAGCATTTT.

This clone was counted a single time. The chain links TRBV6-1 to TRBJ1-2; D may be TRBD1 (5 bases). Germline CDR1 and CDR2: MNHNS and SASEGT. The CDR3 sequence is 12 residues long. V lost 3 bases and J lost 6, with 8 bases in between. The CDR3 spells CASSDRVNGYTF. The DNA of the CDR3 is TGTGCCAGCAGTGACAGGGTAAATGGCTACACCTTC.

The V call is TRBV28, the J call TRBJ1-6; TRBD1 might be the D (5 bases). The CDR3 is 17 residues long. CDR1 and CDR2 from the germline V gene are MDHEN and SYDVKM. Between the trimmed V and J ends, which lost 5 bases and 7 bases, there was a span of 21 bases. CDR3 amino acids: CASSKWAALRTNSPLHF. The CDR3 DNA follows: TGTGCCAGCAGTAAATGGGCCGCACTAAGGACAAATTCACCCCTCCACTTT. Supplemented by reference TRBV28 and TRBJ1-6, the full variable domain reads DVKVTQSSRYLVKRTGEKVFLECVQDMDHENMFWYRQDPGLGLRLIYFSYDVKMKEKGDIPEGYSVSREKKERFSLILESASTNQTSMYLCASSKWAALRTNSPLHFGNGTRLTVT.

The J gene is TRBJ2-7, the V gene TRBV7-2; D gene ambiguous. The CDR3 sequence is 14 residues long. V shed 2 bases and J shed 1 base, with 9 bases lying between them. Germline CDR1 SGHTA, CDR2 FQGNSA. DNA for the CDR3: TGTGCCAGCAGCTTAATCCGGTCTTCCTACGAGCAGTACTTC. Translated: CASSLIRSSYEQYF.

The rearrangement joins TRBV7-8 to TRBJ1-2; 9 bases line up with TRBD1. Trimming removed 0 bases from V and 5 bases from J; junction bases left unmatched: 4. Germline V lookup: CDR1 SGHVS, CDR2 FQNEAQ. This CDR3 is 15 amino acids long. In DNA, the CDR3 is TGTGCCAGCAGCTTAGCCGACAGGGGGAGTTATGGCTACACCTTC. It codes for CASSLADRGSYGYTF.

The chain couples TRBV21-1 to TRBJ2-1; the table assigns TRBD1, which was not confirmed against the DNA. TRBV21-1 is listed as a pseudogene. The CDR3 is made up of 17 amino acids. CDR3 bases: TGTGCCAGCAGCAAAAACAGGGGGCGGAGGATCTACAATGAGCAGTTCTTC. Translated: CASSKNRGRRIYNEQFF.

The rearrangement uses TRBV2 and TRBJ2-5; 10 nucleotides match TRBD1. The V gene's germline CDR1 is SNHLY and CDR2 FYNNEI. Unmatched junction bases numbered 10, after V lost 8 bases and J lost 1 base. This CDR3 contains 16 residues. The CDR3 DNA sequence: TGTGCCAGCCGAAACCGGGACAGGGGTATCCAAGAGACCCAGTACTTC. Its protein is CASRNRDRGIQETQYF.

V is TRBV7-9 and J is TRBJ2-2; D is undetermined. Trimming took 6 bases from V and 4 from J, leaving 15 bases between them. CDR1 is SEHNR and CDR2 is FQNEAQ in the germline V gene (reference sequence). This CDR3 is 15 amino acids long. The CDR3 loop reads CASSRSVRSTGELFF. The CDR3 region has the DNA TGTGCCAGCAGTCGCTCAGTACGTAGCACCGGGGAGCTGTTTTTT.

Concerning this clone: One end of the junction is discordant with germline, which a read error may explain. The CDR3 protein is CASAGNGEFLGF. The DNA of the CDR3 is TGTGCCTCGGCCGGGAATGGAGAATTTTTAGGTTTT. This chain joins TRBV30 and TRBJ1-1, with unresolved D. This CDR3 is 12 amino acids long. Germline lookup yields CDR1 GTSNPN and CDR2 SVGIG (reference sequence). The full variable domain, completed using reference TRBV30 and TRBJ1-1, is SQTIHQWPATLVQPVGSPLSLECTVEGTSNPNLYWYRQAAGRGLQLLFYSVGIGQISSEVPQNLSASRPQDRQFILSSKKLLLSDSGFYLCASAGNGEFLGFGQGTRLTVV.

The rearrangement links TRBV6-1 to TRBJ1-5; 7 nucleotides line up with TRBD1. CDR3 length: 15 amino acids. The ends lost 6 bases at V and 3 bases at J; junction bases unmatched: 8. Per germline, CDR1 MNHNS and CDR2 SASEGT. CDR3 bases: TGTGCCAGCAGCTACGGACAGGTTGACAATCAGCCCCAGCATTTT. It is translated as CASSYGQVDNQPQHF.

This chain links TRBV5-1 with TRBJ2-7, with D possibly matching TRBD1 (5 bases). CDR3 length: 13 residues. Deletions cut 5 bases from V and 3 bases from J, with 12 bases between. Germline-derived CDR1 and CDR2 are SGHRS and YFSETQ. CDR3 sequence: CASSPERGYEQYF. For the CDR3, the DNA is TGCGCCAGCAGTCCGGAAAGGGGCTACGAGCAGTACTTC. Combining the CDR3 with reference TRBV5-1 and TRBJ2-7 gives the whole variable domain KAGVTQTPRYLIKTRGQQVTLSCSPISGHRSVSWYQQTPGQGLQFLFEYFSETQRNKGNFPGRFSGRQFSNSRSEMNVSTLELGDSALYLCASSPERGYEQYFGPGTRLTVT.

This clone was seen only a few times. V gene TRBV5-1 combines with J gene TRBJ2-1; either TRBD1 or TRBD2 may fit D (5 bases each). The CDR3 sequence is 16 residues long. Germline CDR1 reads SGHRS; CDR2 reads YFSETQ. V lost 1 base and J lost 0, with 11 bases in between. The CDR3 reads CASSLLPGASYNEQFF. The CDR3 DNA is TGCGCCAGCAGCTTGCTGCCCGGGGCCTCCTACAATGAGCAGTTCTTC.